This TCR beta chain is drawn from a study of blood T cell repertoires in COVID-19. The wider study: The samples span acute and convalescent COVID-19 from the United States, Italy and Spain. From T cells, B-cell-depleted T cells, or PBMCs came the material, which was cDNA or gDNA.

Germline V gives CDR1 SGHRS, CDR2 YFSETQ. Trimming pared 5 bases from V and 0 bases from J, leaving 13 bases between. The CDR3 has 15 amino acids. As originally analysed: Amplified reference gene primers provided the basis for estimating nucleated cell counts. Sequencing was performed with immunoSEQ multiplex PCR; in TCRdb, only in-frame clones are kept and a portion is missing. The V and J calls and clone size were taken over from that table, and D and trimming were inferred from the DNA. The profile shows 150,000 to 200,000 clones, roughly 91% of them singletons. This receptor was taken from a woman aged 50 to 60 with acute or convalescent COVID-19. This sequence joins TRBV5-1 and TRBJ2-3; D perhaps matches TRBD1 (5 bases). Sample: peripheral blood. As DNA, the CDR3 is TGCGCCAGCAGTACCACAGGTTGGAGCACAGATACGCAGTATTTT. It yields the protein CASSTTGWSTDTQYF.